The 21 T cell receptor beta chains below all came from one sample that was sequenced in a study of a mutant IDH1 vaccine in newly diagnosed glioma. Here immunoSEQ multiplex PCR was the method, and the copy in TCRdb shows in-frame clones only, minus some. The repertoire holds over 55,000 clones, with approximately 80% as singletons. These receptors are not linked to any known antigen. Time point described: week 35, safety follow-up. In every dose of vaccine, 300 ug of mutant IDH1 20-mer peptide was given alongside topical imiquimod. The sample consisted of PBMCs, taken from a glioma patient whose treatment included an IDH1 peptide vaccine. The receptors here all came from a man in his forties with glioma.

The chain couples TRBV30 to TRBJ2-7; TRBD2 agrees at 15 bases. This CDR3 is 15 amino acids long. Per germline, CDR1 GTSNPN and CDR2 SVGIG (reference sequence). V was pared by 1 base and J by 6 bases, with 4 bases of the junction left unmatched. The CDR3 region has the DNA TGTGCCTGGAGTGAAAAGGGACTAGCGGGGGGCGAGCAGTACTTC. Its protein product is CAWSEKGLAGGEQYF.

This clone was seen a few times. The chain uses TRBV7-2 and TRBJ1-1, with D unresolved. The germline V gene encodes CDR1 SGHTA and CDR2 FQGNSA. V shed 5 bases and J shed 5 bases, with 6 bases lying between them. The CDR3 is 11 residues long. As DNA, the CDR3 is TGTGCCAGCAGCCCGTGGACTGAAGCTTTCTTT. Translation: CASSPWTEAFF.

This CDR3 is CASSRPNNEQFF. The CDR3 DNA follows: TGTGCCAGCAGCCGCCCCAACAATGAGCAGTTCTTC. The rearrangement joins TRBV7-2 to TRBJ2-1; no definite D call. Per germline, CDR1 SGHTA and CDR2 FQGNSA. This CDR3 is 12 amino acids long. Trimming removed 5 bases from V and 5 bases from J, with 7 bases in between.

The chain joins TRBV27 to TRBJ2-2, with no clear D. The CDR3 spans 15 residues. Trimming took 4 bases from V and 1 from J, leaving 10 bases between them. CDR1 is MNHEY, CDR2 SMNVEV, per germline (reference sequence). The CDR3 spells CASSSLLGNTGELFF. The CDR3 nucleotides are TGTGCCAGCAGTTCTCTATTGGGGAACACCGGGGAGCTGTTTTTT.

The chain links TRBV10-3 to TRBJ1-1; D is perhaps TRBD1 (6 bases). Germline CDR1 reads ENHRY; CDR2 reads SYGVKD. This CDR3 has 13 residues. Trimming removed 6 bases at V and 4 bases at J, with 12 bases between. The CDR3 DNA reads TGTGCCATCAGACAGGGTTTGGGCACTGAAGCTTTCTTT. The encoded protein is CAIRQGLGTEAFF.

The V call is TRBV5-8, the J call TRBJ1-4; D ambiguous. Trimming stripped 0 bases from V and 8 bases from J, with 11 bases between. CDR1 is SGHTS, CDR2 YDEGEE, per germline. CDR3 length: 14 residues. The CDR3 here is CASSLVGLQEKLFF. The CDR3 DNA reads as TGTGCCAGCAGCTTGGTAGGGCTTCAGGAAAAACTGTTTTTT.

V gene TRBV5-4 combines with J gene TRBJ2-7, with 11 nucleotides matching TRBD1. The germline V gene has CDR1 SGHNT and CDR2 YYREEE (reference sequence). The CDR3 extends over 15 amino acids. V trimming: 4 bases; J trimming: 4 bases; junction bases outside the gene matches: 7. This chain's CDR3 is CASSAGQGAPYEQYF. CDR3 DNA: TGTGCCAGCAGCGCCGGACAGGGGGCTCCGTACGAGCAGTACTTC.

This chain joins TRBV2 and TRBJ1-2, with TRBD1 as a possible D gene (6 bases). CDR1 SNHLY and CDR2 FYNNEI come from the germline V gene. This CDR3 comprises 12 residues. Trimming cost V 4 bases and J 8 bases, with 11 bases left between them. The CDR3 spells CASSGPGTGYTF. The CDR3, as DNA: TGTGCCAGCAGTGGCCCCGGGACAGGCTACACCTTC.

V usage is TRBV7-6 and J usage is TRBJ2-3; 9 bases match TRBD2. Trimming took 3 bases from V and 4 from J; bases not matched to a gene: 5. Germline CDR1 SGHVS, CDR2 FNYEAQ. The CDR3 covers 15 residues. Written as DNA, the CDR3 is TGTGCCAGCAGCTTTAGCGGGAGCACCCCAGATACGCAGTATTTT. Encoded protein: CASSFSGSTPDTQYF.

This sequence joins TRBV4-3 and TRBJ1-2; D ambiguous. CDR3 length: 14 residues. The germline CDR1 and CDR2 sequences are LGHNA and YSLEER. V was shortened by 0 bases and J by 8 bases, with 13 bases between the two germline ends. The CDR3 sequence is CASSQDVNSKGYTF. For the CDR3, the DNA is TGCGCCAGCAGCCAAGACGTCAACAGCAAGGGCTACACCTTC.

Comment on this clone: The junction differs from germline at one of its ends, possibly a read error. The chain links TRBV2 to TRBJ2-2; D unclear. This CDR3 is 14 amino acids long. In germline, CDR1 is SNHLY, CDR2 FYNNEI. CDR3 DNA: TGTGCCAGCAGGGAAGACGGCTTCACCGGGGAGCTGTTTTTT. Encoded protein: CASREDGFTGELFF.

V is TRBV14 and J is TRBJ2-1; tentatively, D is TRBD1 (5 bases). CDR3 length equals 15 residues. Germline V lookup: CDR1 SGHDN, CDR2 FVKESK. Trimming took 2 bases from V and 5 from J, leaving 13 bases between them. The CDR3: CASSQFTGENNEQFF. DNA of the CDR3: TGTGCCAGCAGCCAATTTACAGGCGAAAACAATGAGCAGTTCTTC.

This chain connects TRBV11-2 to TRBJ2-1, with D uncertain. Per the germline V gene, CDR1 is SGHAT and CDR2 is FQNNGV. This CDR3 has 15 amino acids. Trimming left V 5 bases short and J 1 base short, with 12 bases between. The CDR3 is CASSTVHGSYNEQFF. CDR3 DNA: TGTGCCAGCAGCACCGTCCACGGTTCCTACAATGAGCAGTTCTTC.

The chain employs TRBV28 and TRBJ2-7; 15 nucleotides align to TRBD2. The CDR3 loop spans 15 amino acids. Losses at the gene ends were 3 bases for V and 4 bases for J; bases not matched to a gene: 1. CDR1 is MDHEN, CDR2 SYDVKM, per germline. This CDR3 is CASSLGTSGRYEQYF. CDR3 sequence (DNA): TGTGCCAGCAGTTTGGGGACTAGCGGGAGGTACGAGCAGTACTTC. Full variable domain (remainder filled in from reference TRBV28 and TRBJ2-7): DVKVTQSSRYLVKRTGEKVFLECVQDMDHENMFWYRQDPGLGLRLIYFSYDVKMKEKGDIPEGYSVSREKKERFSLILESASTNQTSMYLCASSLGTSGRYEQYFGPGTRLTVT.

The V call is TRBV29-1, the J call TRBJ2-7; 10 bases align to TRBD2. After removal of 2 bases from V and 6 bases from J, the junction contained 7 bases not matched to a gene. The germline gives CDR1 SQVTM, CDR2 ANQGSEA. The CDR3 is 14 residues long. The CDR3 here is CSVERAGGGLEQYF. CDR3 DNA: TGCAGCGTTGAAAGAGCGGGAGGGGGACTCGAGCAGTACTTC.

V is TRBV5-1 and J is TRBJ1-1, with a possible D match to TRBD1 (6 bases). CDR1 is SGHRS and CDR2 is YFSETQ in the germline V gene. The ends were cut back, 3 bases at V and 0 bases at J, with 12 bases in the middle. CDR3 length: 15 residues. CDR3 sequence reads: CASSSKGGMNTEAFF. The CDR3 region has the DNA TGCGCCAGCAGCTCGAAGGGGGGGATGAACACTGAAGCTTTCTTT.

The chain joins TRBV4-2 to TRBJ2-2, with 14 nucleotides matching TRBD2. V was pared by 4 bases and J by 6 bases, with 7 bases of the junction left unmatched. The CDR3 is 17 residues long. Germline V gene lookup returns CDR1 LGHNA and CDR2 YNFKEQ. CDR3 nucleotides: TGTGCCAGCAGCCTCGGGACTAGCGGGGGAGGAGCCGGGGAGCTGTTTTTT. Protein: CASSLGTSGGGAGELFF.

The chain links TRBV7-2 to TRBJ2-7; 9 bases line up with TRBD2. This CDR3 comprises 14 residues. Unmatched junction bases numbered 4, after V lost 5 bases and J lost 2 bases. Germline V gives CDR1 SGHTA, CDR2 FQGNSA. For the CDR3, the DNA is TGTGCCAGCAGCCCGACTAGCGGAGCCTACGAGCAGTACTTC. Translating it yields CASSPTSGAYEQYF. Full variable domain (remainder filled in from reference TRBV7-2 and TRBJ2-7): GAGVSQSPSNKVTEKGKDVELRCDPISGHTALYWYRQSLGQGLEFLIYFQGNSAPDKSGLPSDRFSAERTGGSVSTLTIQRTQQEDSAVYLCASSPTSGAYEQYFGPGTRLTVT.

The chain couples TRBV18 to TRBJ2-2, with TRBD1 identical over 10 bases. Germline V gives CDR1 KGHSH, CDR2 LQKENI. V shed 6 bases, J shed 5 bases, and the junction held 6 bases outside the gene matches. The CDR3 is made up of 15 amino acids. The CDR3 region has the DNA TGTGCCAGCTCTCTCGACAGGGGGCGAACCGGGGAGCTGTTTTTT. As protein: CASSLDRGRTGELFF.

V is TRBV7-2 and J is TRBJ2-7; D remains unclear. The CDR3 length is 13 residues. The germline V and J ends were trimmed by 1 base and 1 base, with 5 bases remaining between them. The germline CDR1 and CDR2 sequences are SGHTA and FQGNSA. The CDR3 DNA sequence: TGTGCCAGCAGCTTAGGGATTTCCTACGAGCAGTACTTC. Translated, it gives CASSLGISYEQYF.

In its sample, this clone ranks as medium-sized (0.01 to 0.1%). The sample has other DNA sequences that encode this CDR3 too. DNA for the CDR3: TGTGCCAGCAGTTACTCGGGGGGGAACACTGAAGCTTTCTTT. Protein product: CASSYSGGNTEAFF. The chain uses TRBV6-5 and TRBJ1-1; possible D gene TRBD1, 5 bases. V was pared by 0 bases and J by 1 base, with 6 bases between. The CDR3 is 14 amino acids. CDR1 MNHEY and CDR2 SVGAGI come from the germline V gene.